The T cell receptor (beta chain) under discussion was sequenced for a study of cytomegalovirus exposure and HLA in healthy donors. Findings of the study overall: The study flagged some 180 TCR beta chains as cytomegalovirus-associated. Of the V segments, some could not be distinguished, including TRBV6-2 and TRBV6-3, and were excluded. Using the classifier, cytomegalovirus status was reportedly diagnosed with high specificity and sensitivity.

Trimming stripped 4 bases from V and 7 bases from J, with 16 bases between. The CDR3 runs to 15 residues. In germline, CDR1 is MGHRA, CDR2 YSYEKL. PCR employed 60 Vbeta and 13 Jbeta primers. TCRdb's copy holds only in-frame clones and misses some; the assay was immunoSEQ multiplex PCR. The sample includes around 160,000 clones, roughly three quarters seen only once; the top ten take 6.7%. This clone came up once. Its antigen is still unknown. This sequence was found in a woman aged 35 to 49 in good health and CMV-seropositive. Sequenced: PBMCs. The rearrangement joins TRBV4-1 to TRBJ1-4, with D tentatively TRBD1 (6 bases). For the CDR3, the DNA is TGCGCCAGCAGCCCCGGGACAAAGAACAGTGAAAAACTGTTTTTT. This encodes CASSPGTKNSEKLFF.